Below are 32 T cell receptor beta chains sequenced from a single sample in a study of shared clonotypes between healthy human individuals. Naive CD8 cells, CD45RO-negative and positively selected for CCR7, excluded terminally differentiated effector memory CD45RA+ cells. Using immunoSEQ multiplex PCR, the repertoire was profiled, and TCRdb retains in-frame clones only, with some absent. The sample shows about 2.1 million clones, 93% of them seen only once. Material: naive CD8+ T cells from PBMCs. These receptors were taken from a man aged 18 to 30 in good health. Some clones in this sample may be carry-over from other donors' samples.

Here the CDR3 DNA reads TGTGCCAGCAGCCAAAGGGATGTCAGGTACTTTGGCTACACCTTC. Protein: CASSQRDVRYFGYTF. The V call is TRBV14, the J call TRBJ1-2, with unresolved D. The V gene lost 2 bases and the J gene lost 7 bases, with 17 bases spanning the gap. Germline V lookup: CDR1 SGHDN, CDR2 FVKESK. The CDR3 extends over 15 amino acids.

Ten or more counts support this clone. The V gene is TRBV6-4, the J gene TRBJ2-6; possible D gene TRBD2, 5 bases. V shed 5 bases and J shed 1 base, with 6 bases lying between them. The CDR3 contains 14 residues. Germline V gene lookup returns CDR1 MRHNA and CDR2 SNTAGT. The CDR3 is CASSTSSGANVLTF. The CDR3 nucleotides are TGTGCCAGCAGTACTAGTTCTGGGGCCAACGTCCTGACTTTC.

This rearrangement joins TRBV9 to TRBJ2-1; no clear D gene. Germline CDR1 reads SGDLS; CDR2 reads YYNGEE. The V and J ends lost 3 bases and 2 bases respectively, with 12 bases between them. CDR3 length: 15 residues. The CDR3 DNA sequence: TGTGCCAGCAGCGGAGACGGTGAAACCTACAATGAGCAGTTCTTC. Amino acid sequence: CASSGDGETYNEQFF.

CDR3 coding DNA: TGTGCCAGCAGATCGGGGAGTACTGAAGCTTTCTTT. Translating gives CASRSGSTEAFF. This rearrangement joins TRBV6-5 to TRBJ1-1, with no clear D. The V and J ends lost 6 bases and 5 bases respectively, with 10 bases between them. Germline-derived CDR1 and CDR2 are MNHEY and SVGAGI. CDR3 length: 12 residues.

The V and J genes are TRBV7-9 and TRBJ1-1, with D tentatively TRBD1 (6 bases). There are 15 residues in the CDR3. V lost 5 bases, J lost 4 bases, and 17 bases lay in between. CDR1 is SEHNR, CDR2 FQNEAQ, per germline (reference sequence). The CDR3 sequence is CASSPWGPAGTEAFF. CDR3 DNA: TGTGCCAGCAGCCCCTGGGGGCCGGCGGGCACTGAAGCTTTCTTT.

This clone has a single count. The V and J genes are TRBV19 and TRBJ2-7; the D gene is possibly TRBD1 (7 bases). In germline, CDR1 is LNHDA, CDR2 SQIVND (reference sequence). Deletions cut 3 bases from V and 7 bases from J, with 19 bases between. The CDR3 sequence is 15 residues long. CDR3: CASSITSRGVREQYF. The CDR3 DNA sequence: TGTGCCAGTAGTATCACTAGCAGGGGGGTAAGAGAGCAGTACTTC.

The chain couples TRBV14 to TRBJ2-6; tentative D call: TRBD1 (5 bases). Germline CDR1 reads SGHDN; CDR2 reads FVKESK. V lost 4 bases and J 0 bases, leaving 22 bases between the germline ends. The length of the CDR3 is 20 residues. The chain's CDR3 is CASSPPVQATLFSGANVLTF. The CDR3 DNA reads as TGTGCCAGCAGCCCACCAGTACAGGCGACACTTTTCTCTGGGGCCAACGTCCTGACTTTC. Supplemented by reference TRBV14 and TRBJ2-6, the full variable domain reads EAGVTQFPSHSVIEKGQTVTLRCDPISGHDNLYWYRRVMGKEIKFLLHFVKESKQDESGMPNNRFLAERTGGTYSTLKVQPAELEDSGVYFCASSPPVQATLFSGANVLTFGAGSRLTVL.

V gene TRBV27 combines with J gene TRBJ2-7; TRBD1 aligns across 10 bases. CDR3 length: 16 amino acids. V was pared by 0 bases and J by 5 bases, with 7 bases of the junction left unmatched. Germline V lookup: CDR1 MNHEY, CDR2 SMNVEV (reference sequence). The CDR3 sequence is CASSLSVGTGAHEQYF. CDR3 nucleotides: TGTGCCAGCAGTTTATCGGTCGGGACAGGGGCCCACGAGCAGTACTTC.

V gene TRBV28 combines with J gene TRBJ2-2; 8 positions agree with TRBD2. V lost 7 bases to trimming and J lost 6 bases; unmatched junction nucleotides: 13. The CDR3 covers 16 residues. Per the germline V gene, CDR1 is MDHEN and CDR2 is SYDVKM. CDR3 nucleotide sequence: TGTGCCAGCACCCTCGAAGCGGGAGTATTTTCCGGGGAGCTGTTTTTT. It is translated as CASTLEAGVFSGELFF.

This chain uses TRBV7-9 with TRBJ2-2; the D gene is possibly TRBD2 (6 bases). The V end was cut by 3 bases, the J end by 7 bases, with 12 bases between. From germline, CDR1 is SEHNR and CDR2 FQNEAQ (reference sequence). This CDR3 comprises 14 residues. CDR3 loop: CASSFGGRGGELFF. The CDR3 bases are TGTGCCAGCAGCTTTGGAGGGCGCGGCGGGGAGCTGTTTTTT.

The chain recombines TRBV28 with TRBJ1-5; no clear D gene. Germline V gene sequence: CDR1 MDHEN, CDR2 SYDVKM. The CDR3 totals 10 residues. Trimming took off 8 bases at V and 6 bases at J, with 5 bases between the two ends. The CDR3 here is CASLVQPQHF. The CDR3 region has the DNA TGTGCCAGCTTAGTTCAGCCCCAGCATTTT.

V usage is TRBV25-1 and J usage is TRBJ2-2, with 7 bases matching TRBD1. The CDR3 totals 13 residues. Germline loops: CDR1 MGHDK, CDR2 SYGVNS. Unmatched junction bases numbered 5, after V lost 8 bases and J lost 5 bases. The CDR3 reads CASSTGETGELFF. The CDR3 bases are TGTGCCAGCTCAACAGGGGAGACCGGGGAGCTGTTTTTT.

Notes on this clone: Different DNA sequences within this sample yield the same CDR3. The chain couples TRBV6-5 to TRBJ2-1, with TRBD2 matching 8 bases. The CDR3 contains 15 residues. Germline loops: CDR1 MNHEY, CDR2 SVGAGI. With 5 bases clipped from V and 0 bases from J, the junction kept 3 bases outside the gene matches. Here the CDR3 reads CASSLSGSSYNEQFF. The CDR3 DNA sequence: TGTGCCAGCAGTCTAAGCGGGAGCTCCTACAATGAGCAGTTCTTC.

Comment on this clone: It may be a read error: a sequence one base away is much more abundant. The same CDR3 can be traced to other DNA sequences in this sample. The V and J genes are TRBV27 and TRBJ2-7; D may be TRBD1 or TRBD2 (5 bases each). The ends were cut back, 4 bases at V and 0 bases at J, with 7 bases in the middle. The CDR3 is 13 amino acids. Per germline, CDR1 MNHEY and CDR2 SMNVEV (reference sequence). The CDR3 protein is CASSYGASYEQYF. The CDR3 DNA is TGTGCCAGCAGTTACGGGGCCTCCTACGAGCAGTACTTC.

This rearrangement joins TRBV7-9 to TRBJ2-1; D perhaps matches TRBD1 (7 bases). The CDR3 covers 16 residues. Germline CDR1 and CDR2: SEHNR and FQNEAQ (reference sequence). V dropped 6 bases and J dropped 4 bases, with 19 bases sitting between them. The CDR3 DNA follows: TGTGCCAGCAGGCAGGGGGGACCTCTGGGGTACAATGAGCAGTTCTTC. The encoded protein is CASRQGGPLGYNEQFF.

This clone was detected only once. The chain uses TRBV27 and TRBJ2-1; D is possibly TRBD1 or TRBD2 (6 bases each). The germline V and J ends were trimmed by 2 bases and 2 bases, with 13 bases remaining between them. CDR3 length: 16 residues. Germline CDR1 MNHEY, CDR2 SMNVEV (reference sequence). CDR3 bases: TGTGCCAGCAGTTTACATGAGGGGGGAACCTACAATGAGCAGTTCTTC. It yields the protein CASSLHEGGTYNEQFF.

This clone was seen a handful of times. This chain uses TRBV7-3 with TRBJ1-1, with 7 bases lining up with TRBD1. The CDR3 has 17 amino acids. Germline values: CDR1 SGHTA, CDR2 FQGTGA. Trimming at V came to 1 base and at J to 1 base, leaving 9 bases not matched to a gene. CDR3 DNA: TGTGCCAGCAGCTTAATAAGGGGACAGCCGAAGAACACTGAAGCTTTCTTT. It codes for CASSLIRGQPKNTEAFF.

The chain couples TRBV6-7 to TRBJ2-6, with D possibly called TRBD1 or TRBD2 (5 bases each). TRBV6-7 falls under the ORF class, with uncertain function. Deletions cut 4 bases from V and 12 bases from J, with 19 bases between. CDR3 size: 15 residues. The CDR3 spells CASSFQDGTDPVLTF. The CDR3 DNA sequence: TGTGCCAGCAGTTTCCAAGACGGGACCGACCCCGTCCTGACTTTC.

The genes are TRBV30 and TRBJ2-5; D ambiguous. The J call is uncertain, as TRBJ2-7 better fits the DNA end. The germline V gene encodes CDR1 GTSNPN and CDR2 SVGIG (reference sequence). The CDR3 runs to 14 residues. The CDR3 protein is CACILFHSSHEQYF. Here the CDR3 DNA reads TGTGCCTGTATCTTATTCCACAGTTCCCACGAGCAGTACTTC.

This clone occurred once. The sample has other DNA sequences that encode this CDR3 too. The CDR3 coding sequence is TGTGCCAGCAGTGAGCGGGGGGGCTCCAGCACAGATACGCAGTATTTT. Translated: CASSERGGSSTDTQYF. The chain links TRBV9 to TRBJ2-3; 10 positions agree with TRBD2. The CDR3 has 16 amino acids. Trimming at V came to 5 bases and at J to 0 bases, leaving 6 bases not matched to a gene. Germline CDR1 and CDR2: SGDLS and YYNGEE.

For this clone: Other DNA sequences in this specimen translate into the identical CDR3. This chain connects TRBV28 to TRBJ2-5, with 7 bases lining up with TRBD1. V shed 5 bases and J 5 bases; nucleotides not matched to a gene: 5. The CDR3 contains 13 residues. In germline, CDR1 is MDHEN, CDR2 SYDVKM. The CDR3, as DNA: TGTGCCAGCAGTCTTGACAGGGAGGAGACCCAGTACTTC. Its protein is CASSLDREETQYF.

This chain connects TRBV4-1 to TRBJ2-1, with D possibly matching TRBD1 (5 bases). CDR3 size: 16 residues. V lost 4 bases and J 8 bases, leaving 21 bases between the germline ends. The germline CDR1 and CDR2 sequences are MGHRA and YSYEKL. Written as DNA, the CDR3 is TGCGCCAGCAGCCGAGGCCTAGGGGTTTTGGACGATGAGCAGTTCTTC. It codes for CASSRGLGVLDDEQFF.

The chain has TRBV27 and TRBJ2-7; 12 nucleotides align to TRBD1. Germline loops: CDR1 MNHEY, CDR2 SMNVEV (reference sequence). The CDR3 length is 15 residues. The trim removed 5 bases at V and 5 bases at J, leaving 7 bases unmatched. The CDR3: CASSTGTGGFNEQYF. CDR3 nucleotide sequence: TGTGCCAGCAGTACGGGGACAGGGGGCTTCAACGAGCAGTACTTC.

V usage is TRBV10-1 and J usage is TRBJ2-2; no firm D call. CDR1 is WNHNN, CDR2 SYGVQD, per germline (reference sequence). The CDR3 has 13 residues. The ends were cut back, 4 bases at V and 5 bases at J, with 8 bases in the middle. Written as DNA, the CDR3 is TGCGCCAGCAGTGTGGCCCAGACCGGGGAGCTGTTTTTT. Encoded protein: CASSVAQTGELFF.

The rearrangement uses TRBV10-2 and TRBJ2-3; TRBD1 is a possible D gene (6 bases). The V end lost 1 base, the J end lost 6 bases, and 8 bases lay between the germline ends. This CDR3 spans 13 amino acids. Germline-derived CDR1 and CDR2 are WSHSY and SAAADI. CDR3 sequence: CASSEYQGDTQYF. Written as DNA, the CDR3 is TGCGCCAGCAGTGAGTACCAGGGGGATACGCAGTATTTT.

The J gene is TRBJ2-1, the V gene TRBV7-9; the match to TRBD2 covers 10 bases. CDR3 length equals 14 residues. Germline CDR1 SEHNR, CDR2 FQNEAQ (reference sequence). V dropped 5 bases and J dropped 4; count of bases not matched to a gene: 2. The CDR3 reads CASSRAGGYNEQFF. Written as DNA, the CDR3 is TGTGCCAGCAGCCGAGCGGGAGGGTACAATGAGCAGTTCTTC.

J is TRBJ2-7 and V is TRBV5-6; 9 positions agree with TRBD1. The CDR3 has 13 residues. V shed 3 bases and J 9 bases; nucleotides not matched to a gene: 7. Germline V gives CDR1 SGHDT, CDR2 YYEEEE. In DNA, the CDR3 is TGTGCCAGCAGCTCGGGACAGGGTGTCGCGCAGTACTTC. Translated: CASSSGQGVAQYF.

The chain couples TRBV10-3 to TRBJ2-1; maybe TRBD2 (6 bases). The ends were cut back, 6 bases at V and 8 bases at J, with 17 bases in the middle. CDR3 length equals 14 residues. Germline lookup yields CDR1 ENHRY and CDR2 SYGVKD. CDR3 nucleotide sequence: TGTGCCATCAGCTACGGGAGCTCAGGAGATGAGCAGTTCTTC. Translating gives CAISYGSSGDEQFF.

The chain links TRBV6-4 to TRBJ2-7, with 9 bases fitting TRBD2. V trimming: 7 bases; J trimming: 6 bases; junction bases outside the gene matches: 19. The CDR3 spans 17 residues. The germline CDR1 and CDR2 sequences are MRHNA and SNTAGT. The CDR3 sequence: CASTVSGGRARGAEQYF. The CDR3 bases are TGTGCCAGCACAGTCTCTGGCGGGAGGGCCCGAGGAGCCGAGCAGTACTTC.

V is TRBV7-6 and J is TRBJ2-4, with D maybe TRBD2 (6 bases). This CDR3 spans 19 amino acids. Germline V gene sequence: CDR1 SGHVS, CDR2 FNYEAQ. V was shortened by 5 bases and J by 10 bases, with 33 bases between the two germline ends. The CDR3 loop is CASSLSGVGALARGGIQYF. CDR3 coding DNA: TGTGCCAGCAGCCTATCCGGGGTGGGTGCCCTAGCGCGGGGTGGAATTCAGTACTTC.

The chain carries TRBV13 and TRBJ1-1, with TRBD1 as a possible D gene (5 bases). With 5 bases removed from V and 7 bases from J, the gap between germline ends came to 17 bases. Germline V CDR1 and CDR2: PRHDT, FYEKMQ (reference sequence). The CDR3 covers 14 residues. CDR3 in DNA: TGTGCCAGCAGCCCTACCCGGGGCCGTATTGAAGCTTTCTTT. It codes for CASSPTRGRIEAFF.

A note on this clone: Within the sample, other DNA sequences also encode this same CDR3. The chain has TRBV27 and TRBJ2-7; D gene uncertain. Germline V gene sequence: CDR1 MNHEY, CDR2 SMNVEV (reference sequence). The V end was cut by 4 bases, the J end by 3 bases, with 7 bases between. The CDR3 has 12 amino acids. CDR3 amino acids: CASSSSLYEQYF. In DNA form, the CDR3 reads TGTGCCAGCAGTTCCTCCCTCTACGAGCAGTACTTC.